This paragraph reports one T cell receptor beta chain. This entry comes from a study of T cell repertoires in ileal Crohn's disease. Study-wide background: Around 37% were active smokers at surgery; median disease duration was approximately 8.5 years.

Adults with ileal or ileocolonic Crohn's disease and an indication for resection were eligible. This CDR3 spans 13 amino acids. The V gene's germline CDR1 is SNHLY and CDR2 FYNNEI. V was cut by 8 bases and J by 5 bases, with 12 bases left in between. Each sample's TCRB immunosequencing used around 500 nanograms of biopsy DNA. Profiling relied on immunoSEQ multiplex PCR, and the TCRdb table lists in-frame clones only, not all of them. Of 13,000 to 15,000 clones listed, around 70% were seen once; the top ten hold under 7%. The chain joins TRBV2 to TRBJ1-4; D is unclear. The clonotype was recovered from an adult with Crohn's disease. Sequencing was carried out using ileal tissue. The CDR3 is CASHRVANEKLFF. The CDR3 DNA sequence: TGTGCCAGCCACCGGGTCGCGAATGAAAAACTGTTTTTT.